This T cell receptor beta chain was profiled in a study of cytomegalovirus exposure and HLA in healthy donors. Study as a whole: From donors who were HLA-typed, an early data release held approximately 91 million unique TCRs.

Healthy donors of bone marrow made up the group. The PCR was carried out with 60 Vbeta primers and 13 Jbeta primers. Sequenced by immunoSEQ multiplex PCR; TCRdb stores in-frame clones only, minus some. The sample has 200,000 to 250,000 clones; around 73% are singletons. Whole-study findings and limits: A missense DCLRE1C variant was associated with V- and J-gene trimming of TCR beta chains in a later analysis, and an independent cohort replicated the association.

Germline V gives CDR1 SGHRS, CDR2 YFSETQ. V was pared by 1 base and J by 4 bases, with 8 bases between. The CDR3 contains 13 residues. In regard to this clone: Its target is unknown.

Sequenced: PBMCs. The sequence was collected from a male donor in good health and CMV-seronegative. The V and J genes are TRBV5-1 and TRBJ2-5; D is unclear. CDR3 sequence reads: CASSLHSRETQYF. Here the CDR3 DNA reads TGCGCCAGCAGCTTGCACTCCCGAGAGACCCAGTACTTC.